These 32 T cell receptor beta chains were sequenced from one sample in a study of control samples from healthy donors and cancer patients (dated by TCRdb to the early 2020s). The library was produced with the immunoSEQ multiplex PCR assay. TCRdb holds this immuneACCESS table with in-frame rearrangements only. Some clones are missing; in checked studies, unresolved V genes explain under half, and the rest has no known cause. In this sample the table shows under 200,000 clones, roughly 94% of which occur a single time. Around 15% of the sample is held by the ten biggest clonotypes. The specimen sequenced was PBMCs. These TCRs come from a man aged 55 to 70 with colorectal cancer.

The count of this clone is one. The chain uses TRBV11-2 and TRBJ1-5; 7 positions agree with TRBD1. This CDR3 region has 15 residues. V trimming: 3 bases; J trimming: 4 bases; junction bases outside the gene matches: 6. Germline-derived CDR1 and CDR2 are SGHAT and FQNNGV. CDR3 DNA: TGTGCCAGCAGCTTGTTGGGACAGCAAAATCAGCCCCAGCATTTT. Amino acids: CASSLLGQQNQPQHF.

The chain links TRBV4-1 to TRBJ2-1; 15 nucleotides match TRBD2. V lost 2 bases to trimming and J lost 9 bases; unmatched junction nucleotides: 8. CDR1 is MGHRA and CDR2 is YSYEKL in the germline V gene. CDR3 size: 17 residues. The CDR3 protein is CASSQWTSGGGSGEQFF. CDR3 DNA sequence: TGCGCCAGCAGCCAATGGACTAGCGGGGGGGGAAGCGGTGAGCAGTTCTTC.

Written as DNA, the CDR3 is TGTGCCAGTTTAGCGGGGGGGATTGAGACCCAGTACTTC. Translated, it gives CASLAGGIETQYF. V gene TRBV3-1 (or the pseudogene TRBV3-2) combines with J gene TRBJ2-5, with 11 bases lining up with TRBD2. Losses at the gene ends were 9 bases for V and 5 bases for J; bases not matched to a gene: 5. Germline assignment: CDR1 LGHDT and CDR2 YNNKEL (reference sequence). The CDR3 sequence is 13 residues long.

Note on this clone: Other DNA variants within this sample encode the same CDR3. The chain employs TRBV10-3 and TRBJ2-4, with D possibly being TRBD1 or TRBD2 (6 bases each). From germline, CDR1 is ENHRY and CDR2 SYGVKD. Trimming removed 2 bases at V and 1 base at J, with 15 bases between. CDR3 length equals 17 residues. The CDR3 bases are TGTGCCATCAGTGAGGGTGGGGGCGCGGGGGCCAAAAACATTCAGTACTTC. It is translated as CAISEGGGAGAKNIQYF.

This chain joins TRBV5-4 and TRBJ1-6; 7 bases are a match to TRBD1. Per the germline V gene, CDR1 is SGHNT and CDR2 is YYREEE (reference sequence). This CDR3 contains 18 residues. Losses at the gene ends were 7 bases for V and 4 bases for J; bases not matched to a gene: 17. DNA for the CDR3: TGTGCCAGCCACAAAGGAGGGGGCCCTGCGAATTATAATTCACCCCTCCACTTT. The encoded protein is CASHKGGGPANYNSPLHF.

V usage is TRBV6-1 and J usage is TRBJ2-2; weak D call: TRBD1 (5 bases). Trimming stripped 6 bases from V and 0 bases from J, with 14 bases between. Germline-derived CDR1 and CDR2 are MNHNS and SASEGT. This CDR3 region has 16 residues. The CDR3 loop reads CASRERGGSNTGELFF. The CDR3 DNA sequence: TGTGCCAGCAGGGAAAGGGGCGGATCGAACACCGGGGAGCTGTTTTTT.

This clone was counted a single time. The chain carries TRBV2 and TRBJ1-4; weak D call: TRBD1 (5 bases). V lost 2 bases, J lost 0 bases, and 16 bases lay in between. Germline CDR1 reads SNHLY; CDR2 reads FYNNEI. The CDR3 covers 18 residues. The CDR3 coding sequence is TGTGCCAGCAGTGAACTCGGGCAGGGAAGGGCAACTAATGAAAAACTGTTTTTT. Protein sequence: CASSELGQGRATNEKLFF.

This chain links TRBV19 with TRBJ2-3, with 14 nucleotides matching TRBD2. The trim removed 5 bases at V and 2 bases at J, leaving 6 bases unmatched. CDR3 size: 17 residues. Per the germline V gene, CDR1 is LNHDA and CDR2 is SQIVND (reference sequence). In nucleotides, the CDR3 is TGTGCCAGTAGTCTCTCGGGACTAGCGGGGGCCACAGATACGCAGTATTTT. This codes for CASSLSGLAGATDTQYF. Filled out from reference TRBV19 and TRBJ2-3, the complete variable domain reads DGGITQSPKYLFRKEGQNVTLSCEQNLNHDAMYWYRQDPGQGLRLIYYSQIVNDFQKGDIAEGYSVSREKKESFPLTVTSAQKNPTAFYLCASSLSGLAGATDTQYFGPGTRLTVL.

The chain employs TRBV30 and TRBJ2-5; no firm D call. This CDR3 comprises 11 residues. Germline V gene sequence: CDR1 GTSNPN, CDR2 SVGIG (reference sequence). V shed 6 bases and J shed 2 bases, with 7 bases lying between them. CDR3 nucleotides: TGTGCCTGTGAAGGTCAAGAGACCCAGTACTTC. Amino acid sequence: CACEGQETQYF.

The chain recombines TRBV6-2 or TRBV6-3 with TRBJ1-1; D is unresolved. Germline CDR1 is MNHEY and CDR2 is SVGEGT. This CDR3 has 14 amino acids. V lost 4 bases, J lost 0 bases, and 9 bases lay in between. The CDR3 sequence: CASSLRPMNTEAFF. The CDR3 nucleotides read TGTGCCAGCAGTTTGAGACCGATGAACACTGAAGCTTTCTTT.

This chain connects TRBV5-1 to TRBJ1-2; a possible D gene is TRBD1 (6 bases). Trimming left V 4 bases short and J 4 bases short, with 11 bases between. The germline CDR1 and CDR2 sequences are SGHRS and YFSETQ. CDR3 length equals 13 residues. CDR3 bases: TGCGCCAGCAGCGGAACAGGGATCTATGGCTACACCTTC. Protein: CASSGTGIYGYTF.

The chain carries TRBV7-9 and TRBJ2-7; TRBD2 aligns across 8 bases. Germline CDR1 SEHNR, CDR2 FQNEAQ (reference sequence). The V segment lost 5 bases and the J segment 4 bases; nucleotides outside the gene matches: 10. The length of the CDR3 is 15 residues. CDR3 sequence: CASSDRPGGEYEQYF. Here the CDR3 DNA reads TGTGCCAGCAGCGACCGCCCGGGAGGGGAGTACGAGCAGTACTTC.

The chain uses TRBV4-3 and TRBJ2-2; TRBD2 aligns across 12 bases. The germline V gene has CDR1 LGHNA and CDR2 YSLEER. V trimming: 4 bases; J trimming: 8 bases; junction bases outside the gene matches: 11. This CDR3 has 17 amino acids. This chain's CDR3 is CASSRSLAGGSTGELFF. Written as DNA, the CDR3 is TGCGCCAGCAGCCGATCCCTAGCGGGGGGGAGTACTGGGGAGCTGTTTTTT.

V is TRBV19 and J is TRBJ2-1, with 12 bases matching TRBD2. Trimming at V came to 9 bases and at J to 5 bases, leaving 8 bases not matched to a gene. Germline CDR1 is LNHDA and CDR2 is SQIVND (reference sequence). The CDR3 has 15 amino acids. This CDR3 is CASQELAGGNNEQFF. CDR3 nucleotides: TGTGCCAGCCAAGAACTAGCGGGGGGTAACAATGAGCAGTTCTTC.

CDR3 amino acids: CAISESQNGEAFF. CDR3 DNA sequence: TGTGCCATCAGTGAGTCCCAAAACGGTGAAGCTTTCTTT. The chain employs TRBV10-3 and TRBJ1-1; D call uncertain. Looked up from germline, CDR1 is ENHRY and CDR2 is SYGVKD. There are 13 residues in the CDR3. Trimming shortened V by 0 bases and J by 7 bases, and 9 bases separated the two germline ends.

This chain links TRBV27 with TRBJ2-2, with unresolved D. The germline V gene has CDR1 MNHEY and CDR2 SMNVEV (reference sequence). The V gene lost 5 bases and the J gene lost 2 bases, with 6 bases spanning the gap. This CDR3 comprises 13 residues. DNA for the CDR3: TGTGCCAGCAGTCCGGTAAACACCGGGGAGCTGTTTTTT. Translation gives CASSPVNTGELFF.

This clone has only one observation. The J gene is TRBJ1-2, the V gene TRBV5-1; TRBD1 might be the D (6 bases). Germline V gives CDR1 SGHRS, CDR2 YFSETQ. Trimming stripped 4 bases from V and 7 bases from J, with 17 bases between. This CDR3 spans 14 amino acids. The CDR3 DNA sequence: TGCGCCAGCAGCCCCTCTAGCGGGGGCTTTGGCTACACCTTC. Its translation: CASSPSSGGFGYTF.

This chain joins TRBV11-3 and TRBJ1-5; D unclear. Looked up from germline, CDR1 is SGHNT and CDR2 is YENEEA. The CDR3 is made up of 18 amino acids. V gave up 4 bases and J gave up 1 base, with 20 bases separating them. The CDR3 here is CASSSLKPGRWSNQPQHF. DNA of the CDR3: TGTGCCAGCAGCTCTCTAAAACCTGGGCGATGGAGCAATCAGCCCCAGCATTTT.

The rearrangement uses TRBV28 and TRBJ1-2, with D maybe TRBD1 (6 bases). This CDR3 is 16 amino acids long. V lost 4 bases to trimming and J lost 0 bases, with 15 bases between them. The germline gives CDR1 MDHEN, CDR2 SYDVKM. The DNA of the CDR3 is TGTGCCAGCAGTTCTTACCCGGACAGTTCTAACTATGGCTACACCTTC. Amino acid sequence: CASSSYPDSSNYGYTF.

This chain links TRBV7-2 with TRBJ2-7; no definite D call. Germline CDR1 and CDR2: SGHTA and FQGNSA. V was clipped by 4 bases and J by 7 bases, with 14 bases between them. The CDR3 contains 13 residues. The CDR3 DNA is TGTGCCAGCAGCTCCTTCTCGGGTGGGGAGCAGTACTTC. Residues: CASSSFSGGEQYF.

The genes are TRBV18 and TRBJ2-2; TRBD1 might be the D (5 bases). CDR1 and CDR2 (germline): KGHSH, LQKENI. This CDR3 has 15 residues. Trimming removed 2 bases from V and 4 bases from J, with 11 bases in between. Here the CDR3 DNA reads TGTGCCAGCTCACCATCCAGGGCTGGCACCGGGGAGCTGTTTTTT. Protein: CASSPSRAGTGELFF.

The V and J genes are TRBV18 and TRBJ1-6; perhaps TRBD1 as D (5 bases). The germline V gene has CDR1 KGHSH and CDR2 LQKENI. The length of the CDR3 is 15 residues. The V end lost 2 bases, the J end lost 8 bases, and 13 bases lay between the germline ends. DNA for the CDR3: TGTGCCAGCTCACCAAGTCTATGGGGGGATTCACCCCTCCACTTT. It codes for CASSPSLWGDSPLHF.

The CDR3 is CASSVATNNSPLHF. The CDR3 nucleotides are TGTGCCAGCAGCGTAGCCACCAATAATTCACCCCTCCACTTT. V is TRBV9 and J is TRBJ1-6; D gene uncertain. Germline assignment: CDR1 SGDLS and CDR2 YYNGEE. This CDR3 region has 14 residues. Trimming removed 0 bases from V and 5 bases from J, with 6 bases in between.

This clone was seen once. The chain has TRBV28 and TRBJ1-1; D remains unclear. The CDR3 is 11 amino acids. In germline, CDR1 is MDHEN, CDR2 SYDVKM. V was trimmed by 5 bases and J by 10 bases, leaving 11 bases between them. CDR3 in amino acids: CASSPASSAFF. CDR3 coding DNA: TGTGCCAGCAGTCCCGCCTCGTCAGCTTTCTTT.

The V call is TRBV5-4, the J call TRBJ2-7; D unclear. V lost 0 bases, J lost 6 bases, and 10 bases lay in between. CDR3 length: 13 residues. Per germline, CDR1 SGHNT and CDR2 YYREEE (reference sequence). The CDR3 region has the DNA TGTGCCAGCAGCTTGGCCCCAATGGGCGAGCAGTACTTC. It specifies CASSLAPMGEQYF.

This clone was observed a few times. The chain links TRBV28 to TRBJ1-5; 7 bases are shared with TRBD1. The CDR3 covers 14 residues. With V trimmed by 6 bases and J by 1 base, 3 bases remained unmatched. Germline V gene sequence: CDR1 MDHEN, CDR2 SYDVKM. CDR3 nucleotide sequence: TGTGCCAGCAGCCCGGGACAGAGCAATCAGCCCCAGCATTTT. Residues: CASSPGQSNQPQHF.

The chain joins TRBV11-2 to TRBJ2-3, with TRBD1 matching 7 bases. The CDR3 is 15 amino acids. V lost 3 bases and J lost 4; bases outside the gene matches: 7. Germline CDR1 SGHAT, CDR2 FQNNGV. CDR3 in amino acids: CASSLSRGRADTQYF. In DNA form, the CDR3 reads TGTGCCAGCAGCTTGTCAAGGGGGCGCGCAGATACGCAGTATTTT.

The genes are TRBV25-1 and TRBJ1-1; 7 bases line up with TRBD1. CDR1 MGHDK and CDR2 SYGVNS come from the germline V gene. The V segment lost 6 bases and the J segment 4 bases; nucleotides outside the gene matches: 5. The CDR3 covers 13 residues. CDR3 in DNA: TGTGCCAGCAGCCACAGACAGGGCACTGAAGCTTTCTTT. Its translation: CASSHRQGTEAFF.

This chain connects TRBV9 to TRBJ2-1; no definite D call. In germline, CDR1 is SGDLS, CDR2 YYNGEE. V was trimmed by 0 bases and J by 8 bases, leaving 6 bases between them. The CDR3 has 12 residues. In DNA form, the CDR3 reads TGTGCCAGCAGCGTAGTACGGGATGAGCAGTTCTTC. Translating gives CASSVVRDEQFF.

The chain employs TRBV27 and TRBJ2-1; 7 positions match TRBD1. Germline assignment: CDR1 MNHEY and CDR2 SMNVEV (reference sequence). With 5 bases clipped from V and 3 bases from J, the junction kept 10 bases outside the gene matches. The CDR3 spans 16 residues. CDR3 DNA: TGTGCCAGCAGTCTGGGCCCCGGGACAGTCTACAATGAGCAGTTCTTC. Its translation: CASSLGPGTVYNEQFF.

This chain joins TRBV19 and TRBJ1-4, with a tentative D call TRBD1 (5 bases). This CDR3 region has 15 residues. Germline V gene lookup returns CDR1 LNHDA and CDR2 SQIVND (reference sequence). The V and J ends lost 2 bases and 7 bases respectively, with 14 bases between them. CDR3 in amino acids: CASSISWQGGEKLFF. The CDR3, as DNA: TGTGCCAGTAGTATAAGTTGGCAGGGTGGTGAAAAACTGTTTTTT.

The count of this clone is one. This chain joins TRBV10-3 and TRBJ2-7; 8 bases are shared with TRBD1. Germline V gene lookup returns CDR1 ENHRY and CDR2 SYGVKD. V shed 9 bases and J 0 bases; nucleotides not matched to a gene: 7. The CDR3 spans 14 residues. The CDR3, as DNA: TGTGCCATACAGGACAGGGCCAGCTCCTACGAGCAGTACTTC. Protein: CAIQDRASSYEQYF.